One sample yielded the 12 T cell receptor beta chains listed below, sequenced in a study of T-cell reconstitution after alpha-beta-depleted transplantation in children. This sample's TCRbeta library carried unique molecular identifier barcodes. TCRdb re-analysed the PCR reads in MiXCR, keeping a single row per CDR3 protein. The sample includes about 540,000 distinct CDR3 sequences, 18% of them seen just once. The source was PBMCs from the stem cell graft donor, collected from the stem cell graft. The receptors originated from a human donor who donated a stem cell graft to a child with acute lymphoblastic leukemia.

The genes are TRBV20-1 and TRBJ2-7, with D maybe TRBD2 (5 bases). Germline V CDR1 and CDR2: DFQATT, SNEGSKA (reference sequence). The CDR3 runs to 13 residues. The V and J ends lost 5 bases and 0 bases respectively, with 11 bases between them. Here the CDR3 reads CSAWASSSYEQYF. CDR3 nucleotides: TGCAGTGCTTGGGCTAGCAGCTCCTACGAGCAGTACTTC.

This rearrangement joins TRBV5-1 to TRBJ2-1; 9 bases are a match to TRBD2. The V segment lost 4 bases and the J segment 4 bases; nucleotides outside the gene matches: 9. From germline, CDR1 is SGHRS and CDR2 YFSETQ. The CDR3 is 16 residues long. CDR3 nucleotide sequence: TGCGCCAGCAGCGGCCGTTTAGCGGGGGATTACAATGAGCAGTTCTTC. Amino acid sequence: CASSGRLAGDYNEQFF.

The chain combines TRBV20-1 with TRBJ2-5; D is possibly TRBD1 (6 bases). CDR1 is DFQATT, CDR2 SNEGSKA, per germline (reference sequence). CDR3 size: 13 residues. Trimming took 3 bases from V and 3 from J, leaving 11 bases between them. The CDR3 bases are TGCAGTGCTAGGAAGGACAGTAAAGAGACCCAGTACTTC. Translated: CSARKDSKETQYF.

A few counts support this clonotype. The CDR3 DNA reads TGCGCCAGCAGCTTGTTGGACAGCTACACTGAAGCTTTCTTT. Translated: CASSLLDSYTEAFF. The chain couples TRBV5-1 to TRBJ1-1; tentatively, D is TRBD1 (6 bases). This CDR3 spans 14 amino acids. Germline V gene data show CDR1 as SGHRS and CDR2 as YFSETQ. The V end lost 1 base, the J end lost 3 bases, and 10 bases lay between the germline ends.

The chain uses TRBV5-1 and TRBJ1-5; 8 positions agree with TRBD1. Trimming took 1 base from V and 3 from J; bases not matched to a gene: 3. The CDR3 has 15 amino acids. The V gene's germline CDR1 is SGHRS and CDR2 YFSETQ. The CDR3 nucleotides are TGCGCCAGCAGCTTGACAGGGGGAGTCAATCAGCCCCAGCATTTT. This sequence encodes CASSLTGGVNQPQHF.

The chain carries TRBV6-4 and TRBJ2-3; D possibly corresponds to TRBD2 (5 bases). This CDR3 spans 14 amino acids. V was shortened by 4 bases and J by 5 bases, with 13 bases between the two germline ends. Germline CDR1 is MRHNA and CDR2 is SNTAGT. The CDR3 loop is CASSVSGERDTQYF. CDR3 nucleotides: TGTGCCAGCAGTGTAAGCGGAGAGAGAGATACGCAGTATTTT.

This clonotype was observed a handful of times. This rearrangement joins TRBV7-8 to TRBJ2-3, with a weak D call TRBD2 (6 bases). Germline V gene data show CDR1 as SGHVS and CDR2 as FQNEAQ. V lost 3 bases, J lost 4 bases, and 14 bases lay in between. The CDR3 has 15 amino acids. The CDR3 nucleotides read TGTGCCAGCAGCTTTCCCGGGAGTTCAGCAGATACGCAGTATTTT. Translated, it gives CASSFPGSSADTQYF.

In its sample, this clonotype was seen many times. This chain links TRBV4-1 with TRBJ2-7, with D perhaps matching TRBD2 (7 bases). The V and J ends lost 4 bases and 3 bases respectively, with 16 bases between them. The CDR3 extends over 15 amino acids. Germline CDR1 MGHRA, CDR2 YSYEKL. The CDR3 DNA reads as TGCGCCAGCAGCCCCGGGGGGCAGCTAGGCTACGAGCAGTACTTC. Amino acids: CASSPGGQLGYEQYF.

The chain employs TRBV5-1 and TRBJ2-7, with 8 bases matching TRBD1. Unmatched junction bases numbered 15, after V lost 5 bases and J lost 11 bases. Germline V lookup: CDR1 SGHRS, CDR2 YFSETQ. This CDR3 region has 14 residues. The CDR3 bases are TGCGCCAGCAGGGCCGGGACAGGCGTACCAGGGGAGTACTTC. Translated: CASRAGTGVPGEYF. Filled out from reference TRBV5-1 and TRBJ2-7, the complete variable domain reads KAGVTQTPRYLIKTRGQQVTLSCSPISGHRSVSWYQQTPGQGLQFLFEYFSETQRNKGNFPGRFSGRQFSNSRSEMNVSTLELGDSALYLCASRAGTGVPGEYFGPGTRLTVT.

V and J are TRBV19 and TRBJ1-2, with a weak D call TRBD1 (5 bases). This CDR3 is built from 17 residues. CDR1 and CDR2 from the germline V gene are LNHDA and SQIVND (reference sequence). The V gene lost 6 bases and the J gene lost 4 bases, with 24 bases spanning the gap. CDR3 sequence reads: CASRMGGIGGTSYGYTF. The CDR3 DNA reads as TGTGCCAGTAGGATGGGGGGTATAGGAGGTACCTCCTATGGCTACACCTTC.

This clonotype was seen a few times. This chain connects TRBV7-2 to TRBJ2-1; the D gene is possibly TRBD1 (6 bases). The CDR3 is made up of 14 amino acids. Trimming stripped 2 bases from V and 8 bases from J, with 13 bases between. The germline V gene has CDR1 SGHTA and CDR2 FQGNSA. CDR3 amino acids: CASSLYQGIDEQFF. The CDR3 nucleotides are TGTGCCAGCAGCTTATACCAGGGGATTGATGAGCAGTTCTTC. The full variable domain, its missing parts supplied by reference TRBV7-2 and TRBJ2-1, is GAGVSQSPSNKVTEKGKDVELRCDPISGHTALYWYRQSLGQGLEFLIYFQGNSAPDKSGLPSDRFSAERTGGSVSTLTIQRTQQEDSAVYLCASSLYQGIDEQFFGPGTRLTVL.

This chain uses TRBV6-2 or TRBV6-3 with TRBJ2-3; 12 bases match TRBD2. The CDR3 spans 18 residues. The junction had 9 bases not matched to a gene; V was cut back by 0 bases and J by 5 bases. CDR1 MNHEY and CDR2 SVGEGT come from the germline V gene. Written as DNA, the CDR3 is TGTGCCAGCAGTTACTCCCAACTTCTAGCGGGAGGGCGAGATACGCAGTATTTT. Its translation: CASSYSQLLAGGRDTQYF.